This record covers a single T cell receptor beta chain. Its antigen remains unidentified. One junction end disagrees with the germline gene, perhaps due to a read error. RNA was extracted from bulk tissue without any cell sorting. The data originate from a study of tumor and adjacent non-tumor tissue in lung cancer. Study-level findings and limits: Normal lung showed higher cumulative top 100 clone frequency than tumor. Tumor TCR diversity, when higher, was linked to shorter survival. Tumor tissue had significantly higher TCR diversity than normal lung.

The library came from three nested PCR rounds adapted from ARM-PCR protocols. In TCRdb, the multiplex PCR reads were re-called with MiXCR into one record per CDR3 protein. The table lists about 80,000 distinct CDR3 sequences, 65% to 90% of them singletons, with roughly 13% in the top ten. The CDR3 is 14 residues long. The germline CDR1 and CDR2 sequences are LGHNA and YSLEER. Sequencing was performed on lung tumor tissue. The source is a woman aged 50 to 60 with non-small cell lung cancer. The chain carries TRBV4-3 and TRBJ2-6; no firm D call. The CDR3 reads CASIQERVKGVLTF. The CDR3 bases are TGTGCCAGCATCCAAGAACGAGTGAAGGGCGTCCTGACTTTC.